This T cell receptor (beta chain) was identified in a study of siplizumab effects on memory and regulatory T cells. With 7 bases clipped from V and 2 bases from J, the junction kept 4 bases outside the gene matches. Germline V lookup: CDR1 LNHNV, CDR2 YYDKDF (reference sequence). The CDR3 consists of 15 residues. Libraries were prepared by immunoSEQ multiplex PCR; TCRdb keeps only in-frame clonotypes and omits some of them. The sample yields around 100,000 clones, 94% seen once. Sequencing was done on a sample of non-Treg CD4+ T cells sorted from blood. The chain employs TRBV15 and TRBJ2-1, with 11 bases lining up with TRBD2. This TCR was recovered from a human donor in good health. The CDR3 bases are TGTGCCACCACCCAGGGACTAGCGGCCTACAATGAGCAGTTCTTC. This codes for CATTQGLAAYNEQFF.